These T cell receptor beta chains were read from a single sample in a study of shared clonotypes between healthy human individuals. Produced via immunoSEQ multiplex PCR; TCRdb's table is partial and in-frame only. The sample has just over 2,000,000 clones, about 95% seen once. Sequencing used naive CD8+ T cells sorted from blood. These TCRs come from a young man in good health. Each CDR3 is given with its conserved first and last residue. D genes are given only for firm matches. Some rows mark clone size as missing; the rest say once, few, many or name a class of expanded clone.

>TRBV27|-|TRBJ1-2|-
CASSSIPPSGYTF
TGTGCCAGCAGTTCTATACCGCCCAGTGGCTACACCTTC
>TRBV13|TRBD1|TRBJ2-7|-
CASSQTGQAGYEQYF
TGTGCCAGCAGCCAGACGGGACAGGCGGGGTACGAGCAGTACTTC
>TRBV6-6|-|TRBJ2-7|-
CASSYPTGNEQYF
TGTGCCAGCAGTTACCCCACAGGGAACGAGCAGTACTTC
>TRBV9|-|TRBJ2-2|-
CASSVAEAGELFF
TGTGCCAGCAGCGTAGCAGAGGCCGGGGAGCTGTTTTTT
>TRBV10-1|TRBD1|TRBJ2-7|-
CASSAGTGYEQYF
TGCGCCAGCAGTGCCGGGACAGGGTACGAGCAGTACTTC
>TRBV29-1|TRBD1|TRBJ2-7|-
CSVLPGGGDEQYF
TGCAGCGTCCTACCAGGGGGCGGGGACGAGCAGTACTTC
>TRBV9|-|TRBJ1-1|-
CASSAQTGAGTEAFF
TGTGCCAGCAGCGCTCAGACGGGGGCAGGCACTGAAGCTTTCTTT
>TRBV28|-|TRBJ1-4|-
CASSLSLNEKLFF
TGTGCCAGCAGTTTAAGCCTTAATGAAAAACTGTTTTTT
>TRBV9|TRBD1|TRBJ2-7|-
CASSAVQGVGSYEQYF
TGTGCCAGCAGCGCCGTACAGGGGGTGGGCTCCTACGAGCAGTACTTC
>TRBV4-1|TRBD2|TRBJ2-1|-
CASSLRTSGYEQFF
TGCGCCAGCAGCCTCCGGACTAGCGGCTATGAGCAGTTCTTC
>TRBV9|TRBD1|TRBJ2-7|-
CASSVGGTGTYEQYF
TGTGCCAGCAGCGTAGGTGGGACAGGGACCTACGAGCAGTACTTC
>TRBV29-1|TRBD1|TRBJ2-7|-
CSVPIQDRVSSSYEQYF
TGCAGCGTACCTATTCAGGACAGGGTGTCGTCAAGCTACGAGCAGTACTTC
>TRBV25-1|-|TRBJ1-1|-
CASSEEGYTEAFF
TGTGCCAGCAGTGAAGAGGGGTACACTGAAGCTTTCTTT
>TRBV6-5|TRBD2|TRBJ2-5|once
CASNPSGGLQETQYF
TGTGCCAGCAACCCTAGCGGGGGCCTCCAAGAGACCCAGTACTTC
>TRBV19|-|TRBJ1-4|-
CASSIAGASNEKLFF
TGTGCCAGTAGTATAGCAGGGGCGAGTAATGAAAAACTGTTTTTT
>TRBV7-9|-|TRBJ1-2|once
CASSKGVGYGYTF
TGTGCCAGCAGCAAGGGGGTCGGCTATGGCTACACCTTC
>TRBV6-6|-|TRBJ2-5|-
CASSYSSGRTQYF
TGTGCCAGCAGTTACTCTTCCGGTCGGACCCAGTACTTC
>TRBV6-5|TRBD1|TRBJ1-2|-
CASSYSLGTGRNGYTF
TGTGCCAGCAGTTACTCCCTGGGGACAGGGAGGAATGGCTACACCTTC
>TRBV21-1|-|TRBJ2-5|-
CASSKRAEETQYF
TGTGCCAGCAGCAAGAGGGCCGAAGAGACCCAGTACTTC
>TRBV6-1|-|TRBJ2-7|-
CASGVTGTQTYEQYF
TGTGCCAGCGGGGTAACCGGGACTCAGACCTACGAGCAGTACTTC
>TRBV4-3|-|TRBJ1-5|-
CASSQVGRGTGDGNQPQHF
TGCGCCAGCAGCCAAGTAGGGAGGGGGACTGGGGACGGGAATCAGCCCCAGCATTTT
>TRBV2|TRBD1|TRBJ2-5|-
CASSARDSQETQYF
TGTGCCAGCAGTGCACGGGACAGTCAAGAGACCCAGTACTTC
>TRBV6-5|-|TRBJ2-7|-
CASSYSYGYEQYF
TGTGCCAGCAGTTACTCGTACGGCTACGAGCAGTACTTC
>TRBV19|TRBD2|TRBJ2-7|-
CASSFSLAGNEQYF
TGTGCCAGTAGTTTTAGCCTAGCGGGGAACGAGCAGTACTTC
>TRBV27|-|TRBJ2-7|-
CASSLSFGGEQYF
TGTGCCAGCAGTTTAAGTTTCGGGGGCGAGCAGTACTTC
>TRBV7-6|-|TRBJ1-5|-
CASSLGTSTQPQHF
TGTGCCAGCAGCTTAGGGACATCAACACAGCCCCAGCATTTT
>TRBV5-5|TRBD1|TRBJ2-7|-
CASSLGQGASYEQYF
TGTGCCAGCAGCTTGGGGCAGGGGGCATCCTACGAGCAGTACTTC
>TRBV10-1|-|TRBJ2-7|-
CASSESTASYEQYF
TGCGCCAGCAGCGAATCGACAGCCTCCTACGAGCAGTACTTC
>TRBV7-9|-|TRBJ2-7|-
CASSSKTGITYEQYF
TGTGCCAGCAGCTCCAAAACAGGGATCACCTACGAGCAGTACTTC
>TRBV7-9|-|TRBJ2-4|few
CASSHTNTLAKNIQYF
TGTGCCAGCAGCCACACCAACACGCTAGCCAAAAACATTCAGTACTTC
>TRBV6-6|-|TRBJ2-2|-
CASTSGETGELFF
TGTGCCAGCACCTCGGGAGAAACCGGGGAGCTGTTTTTT
>TRBV7-8|-|TRBJ2-7|-
CASSPRQPPYEQYF
TGTGCCAGCAGCCCGAGACAGCCACCCTACGAGCAGTACTTC
>TRBV27|-|TRBJ2-7|-
CASSSTGLYEQYF
TGTGCCAGCAGTTCTACAGGGTTGTACGAGCAGTACTTC
>TRBV7-6|-|TRBJ1-1|-
CASSSLQEVNTEAFF
TGTGCCAGCAGCTCGCTACAGGAGGTGAACACTGAAGCTTTCTTT
>TRBV18|-|TRBJ2-3|-
CASSPPEGATDTQYF
TGTGCCAGCTCACCACCGGAGGGAGCCACAGATACGCAGTATTTT
>TRBV27|-|TRBJ1-2|-
CASSSGVGGLLHYGYTF
TGTGCCAGCAGTTCTGGGGTGGGAGGGCTCCTTCACTATGGCTACACCTTC
>TRBV11-2|TRBD1|TRBJ1-1|-
CASSLEFGGQGLIGAFF
TGTGCCAGCAGCTTAGAGTTCGGCGGACAGGGCCTAATAGGAGCTTTCTTT
>TRBV7-9|TRBD2|TRBJ2-5|-
CASSPATSAQETQYF
TGTGCCAGCAGCCCAGCCACTAGCGCACAAGAGACCCAGTACTTC
>TRBV27|TRBD1|TRBJ2-5|-
CASSPGQSQETQYF
TGTGCCAGCAGTCCGGGACAGAGCCAAGAGACCCAGTACTTC
>TRBV4-3|-|TRBJ2-3|-
CASSQASGTDTQYF
TGCGCCAGCAGCCAGGCGAGCGGCACAGATACGCAGTATTTT
>TRBV4-1|-|TRBJ2-1|once
CASSQPPWNNEQFF
TGCGCCAGCAGCCAACCTCCATGGAACAATGAGCAGTTCTTC
>TRBV29-1|-|TRBJ2-7|-
CSVEDRESEDSNYEQYF
TGCAGCGTTGAAGATCGCGAGTCGGAGGACAGTAACTACGAGCAGTACTTC
>TRBV11-2|-|TRBJ2-7|-
CASSLFGTTFFGSYEQYF
TGTGCCAGCAGCTTATTCGGGACAACTTTCTTTGGCTCCTACGAGCAGTACTTC
>TRBV19|TRBD2|TRBJ2-1|once
CASSPEREGRDEQFF
TGTGCCAGTAGTCCAGAGCGGGAGGGTCGGGATGAGCAGTTCTTC
>TRBV19|TRBD1|TRBJ2-7|-
CASRSTGVSYEQYF
TGTGCCAGTAGGTCGACAGGGGTCTCCTACGAGCAGTACTTC
>TRBV27|TRBD1|TRBJ2-5|-
CASSSQQEGDRYQETQYF
TGTGCCAGCAGTTCCCAGCAAGAAGGGGACAGGTACCAAGAGACCCAGTACTTC
>TRBV30|TRBD1|TRBJ2-1|-
CACRTGINEQFF
TGTGCCTGCCGGACAGGGATCAATGAGCAGTTCTTC
>TRBV2|TRBD1|TRBJ1-4|-
CASSDRTGGSNEKLFF
TGTGCCAGCAGTGATAGGACAGGGGGAAGTAATGAAAAACTGTTTTTT
>TRBV5-6|TRBD2|TRBJ2-1|-
CASNPGGGEPYNEQFF
TGTGCCAGCAACCCCGGGGGGGGAGAACCCTACAATGAGCAGTTCTTC
>TRBV11-2|TRBD2|TRBJ2-7|-
CASIQTGTTAYEQYF
TGTGCCAGCATTCAAACCGGGACTACGGCCTACGAGCAGTACTTC
>TRBV4-3|TRBD2|TRBJ2-3|-
CASSPRGGDTQYF
TGCGCCAGCAGCCCTCGGGGGGGGGATACGCAGTATTTT
>TRBV2|-|TRBJ2-5|-
CASDEPGYQETQYF
TGTGCCAGCGACGAGCCCGGATACCAAGAGACCCAGTACTTC
>TRBV6-6|-|TRBJ1-6|-
CASTQGYNSPLHF
TGTGCCAGCACCCAAGGGTATAATTCACCCCTCCACTTT
>TRBV5-1|-|TRBJ2-7|few
CASSLGSGKASYEQYF
TGCGCCAGCAGCTTGGGGTCTGGTAAAGCCTCCTACGAGCAGTACTTC
>TRBV2|-|TRBJ2-3|-
CASRGPSTDTQYF
TGTGCCAGCAGGGGACCAAGCACAGATACGCAGTATTTT
>TRBV15|-|TRBJ2-7|-
CATSREEQDSYEQYF
TGTGCCACCAGCAGAGAGGAACAGGACAGCTACGAGCAGTACTTC
>TRBV15|TRBD1|TRBJ1-4|-
CATSGINAKGAKEKLFF
TGTGCCACCAGCGGAATCAACGCGAAGGGGGCAAAGGAAAAACTGTTTTTT